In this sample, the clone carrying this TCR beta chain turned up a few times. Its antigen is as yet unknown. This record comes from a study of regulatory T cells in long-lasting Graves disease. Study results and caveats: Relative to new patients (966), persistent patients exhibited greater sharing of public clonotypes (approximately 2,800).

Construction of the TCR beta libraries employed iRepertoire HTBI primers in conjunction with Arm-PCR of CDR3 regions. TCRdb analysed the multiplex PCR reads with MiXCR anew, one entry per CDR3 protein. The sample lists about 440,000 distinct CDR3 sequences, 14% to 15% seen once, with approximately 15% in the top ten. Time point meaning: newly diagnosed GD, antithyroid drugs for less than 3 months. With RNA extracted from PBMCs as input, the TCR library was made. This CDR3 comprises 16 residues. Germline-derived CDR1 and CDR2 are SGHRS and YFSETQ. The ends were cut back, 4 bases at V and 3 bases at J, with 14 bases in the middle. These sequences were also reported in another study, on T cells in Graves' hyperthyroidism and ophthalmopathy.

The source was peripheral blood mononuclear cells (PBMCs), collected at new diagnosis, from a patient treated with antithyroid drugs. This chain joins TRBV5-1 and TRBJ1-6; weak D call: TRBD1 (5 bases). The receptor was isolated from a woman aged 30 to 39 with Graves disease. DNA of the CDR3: TGCGCCAGCAGCCGAGGGGACTGGGACTATAATTCACCCCTCCACTTT. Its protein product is CASSRGDWDYNSPLHF.